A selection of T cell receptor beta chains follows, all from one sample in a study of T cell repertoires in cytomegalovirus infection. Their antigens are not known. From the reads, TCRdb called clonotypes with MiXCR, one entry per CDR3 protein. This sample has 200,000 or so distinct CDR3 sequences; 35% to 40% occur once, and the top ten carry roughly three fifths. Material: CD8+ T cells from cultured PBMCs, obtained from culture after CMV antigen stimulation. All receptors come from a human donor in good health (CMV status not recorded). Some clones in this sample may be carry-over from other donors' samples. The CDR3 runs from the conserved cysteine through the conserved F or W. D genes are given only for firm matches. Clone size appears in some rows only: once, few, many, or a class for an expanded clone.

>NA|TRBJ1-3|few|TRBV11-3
CASSAQTDMPSGNTIYF
TGTGCCAGCAGCGCACAGACAGATATGCCCTCTGGAAACACCATATATTTT
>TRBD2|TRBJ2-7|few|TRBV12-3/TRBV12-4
CASSWSGLASYEQYF
TGTGCCAGCAGTTGGTCGGGACTAGCCTCCTACGAGCAGTACTTC
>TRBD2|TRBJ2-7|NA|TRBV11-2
CASSSGLAVSYEQYF
TGTGCCAGCAGCTCGGGACTAGCGGTTTCCTACGAGCAGTACTTC
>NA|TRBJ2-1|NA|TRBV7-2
CASSLSGQQITKPPNEQFF
TGTGCCAGCAGCTTAAGTGGACAGCAAATCACTAAACCTCCTAATGAGCAGTTCTTC
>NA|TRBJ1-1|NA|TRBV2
CASSGVDLENTEAFF
TGTGCCAGCAGTGGGGTTGACCTCGAAAACACTGAAGCTTTCTTT
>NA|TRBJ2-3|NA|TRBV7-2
CASSYSLSRASDTQYF
TGTGCCAGCAGCTACTCCTTATCAAGGGCGTCGGATACGCAGTATTTT
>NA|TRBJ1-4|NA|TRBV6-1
CASRRDGVVRNSEKLFF
TGTGCCAGCCGCCGGGACGGCGTCGTGCGAAATTCTGAAAAACTGTTTTTT
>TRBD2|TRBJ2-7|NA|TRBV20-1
CSVVLATSYEQYF
TGCAGTGTCGTACTAGCGACCTCCTACGAGCAGTACTTC
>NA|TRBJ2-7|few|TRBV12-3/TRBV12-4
CASSPLGQGEQYF
TGTGCCAGCAGTCCCCTAGGGCAGGGGGAGCAGTACTTC
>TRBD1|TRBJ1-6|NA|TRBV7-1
CASSWDRMGMSPLHF
TGTGCCAGCAGCTGGGACAGAATGGGGATGTCACCCCTCCACTTT
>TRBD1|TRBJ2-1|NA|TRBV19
CASSIMGPDRGHSYNEQFF
TGTGCCAGTAGTATCATGGGGCCGGACAGGGGACATTCCTACAATGAGCAGTTCTTC
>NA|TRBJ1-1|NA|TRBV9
CASSVGSGTEAFF
TGTGCCAGCAGCGTAGGGTCAGGCACTGAAGCTTTCTTT
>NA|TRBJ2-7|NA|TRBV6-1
CARSERGYSSYEQYF
TGTGCCAGAAGTGAAAGAGGATACAGTTCCTACGAGCAGTACTTC
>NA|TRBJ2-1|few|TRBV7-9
CASSLAPRSYNEQFF
TGTGCCAGCAGCTTAGCGCCGCGCTCCTACAATGAGCAGTTCTTC